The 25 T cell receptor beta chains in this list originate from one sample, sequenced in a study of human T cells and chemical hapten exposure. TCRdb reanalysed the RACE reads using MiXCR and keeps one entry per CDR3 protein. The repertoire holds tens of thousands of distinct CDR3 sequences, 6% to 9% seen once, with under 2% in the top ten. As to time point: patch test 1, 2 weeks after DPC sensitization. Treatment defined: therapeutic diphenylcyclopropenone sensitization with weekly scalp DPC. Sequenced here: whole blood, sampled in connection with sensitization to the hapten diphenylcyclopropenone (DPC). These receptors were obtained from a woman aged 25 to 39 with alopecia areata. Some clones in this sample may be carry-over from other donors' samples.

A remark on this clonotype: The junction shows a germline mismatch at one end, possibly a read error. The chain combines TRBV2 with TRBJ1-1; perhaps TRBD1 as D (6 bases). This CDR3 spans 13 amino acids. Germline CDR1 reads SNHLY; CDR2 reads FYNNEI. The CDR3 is CAGRRGAGTEAFF. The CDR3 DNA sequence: TGTGCCGGCAGGCGGGGGGCTGGTACTGAAGCTTTCTTT.

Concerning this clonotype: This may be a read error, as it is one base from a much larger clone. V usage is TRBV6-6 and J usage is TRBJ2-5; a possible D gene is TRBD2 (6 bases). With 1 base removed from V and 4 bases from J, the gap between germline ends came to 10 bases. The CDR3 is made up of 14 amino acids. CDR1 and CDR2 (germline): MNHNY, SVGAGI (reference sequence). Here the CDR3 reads CASSYWRGGETQYF. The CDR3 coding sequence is TGTGCCAGCAGTTACTGGAGGGGAGGAGAGACCCAGTACTTC.

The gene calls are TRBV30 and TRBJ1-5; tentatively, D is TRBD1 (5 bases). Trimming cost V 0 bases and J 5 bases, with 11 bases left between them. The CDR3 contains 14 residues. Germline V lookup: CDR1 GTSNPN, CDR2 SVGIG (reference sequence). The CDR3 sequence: CAWSVSGGYQPQHF. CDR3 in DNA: TGTGCCTGGAGTGTATCGGGGGGGTATCAGCCCCAGCATTTT. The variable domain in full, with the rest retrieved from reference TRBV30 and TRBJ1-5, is SQTIHQWPATLVQPVGSPLSLECTVEGTSNPNLYWYRQAAGRGLQLLFYSVGIGQISSEVPQNLSASRPQDRQFILSSKKLLLSDSGFYLCAWSVSGGYQPQHFGDGTRLSIL.

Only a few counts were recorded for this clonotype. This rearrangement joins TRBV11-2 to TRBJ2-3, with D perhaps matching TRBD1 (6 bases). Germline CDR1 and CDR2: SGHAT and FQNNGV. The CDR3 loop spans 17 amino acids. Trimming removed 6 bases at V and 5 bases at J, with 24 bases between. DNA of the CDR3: TGTGCCAGCAGAGCGATTAGGGGGAAACCCGCTAGAGATACGCAGTATTTT. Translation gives CASRAIRGKPARDTQYF.

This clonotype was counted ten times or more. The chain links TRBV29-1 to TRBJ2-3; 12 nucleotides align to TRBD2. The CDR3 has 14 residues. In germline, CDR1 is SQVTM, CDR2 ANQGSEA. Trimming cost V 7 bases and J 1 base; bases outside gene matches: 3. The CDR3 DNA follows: TGCAGCGCGGGACTAGCGGGCGGCACAGATACGCAGTATTTT. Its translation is CSAGLAGGTDTQYF.

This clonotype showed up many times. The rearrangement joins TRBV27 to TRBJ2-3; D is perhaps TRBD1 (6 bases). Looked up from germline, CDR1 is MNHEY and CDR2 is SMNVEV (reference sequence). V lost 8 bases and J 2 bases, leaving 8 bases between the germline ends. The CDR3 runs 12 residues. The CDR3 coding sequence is TGTGCCAGCGGGGGCTACACAGATACGCAGTATTTT. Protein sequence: CASGGYTDTQYF.

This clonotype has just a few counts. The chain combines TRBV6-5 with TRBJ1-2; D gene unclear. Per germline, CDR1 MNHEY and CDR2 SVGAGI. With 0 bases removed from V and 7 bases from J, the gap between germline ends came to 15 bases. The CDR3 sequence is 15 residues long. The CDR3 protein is CASSYSTNPGSGYTF. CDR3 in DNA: TGTGCCAGCAGTTACTCCACAAATCCAGGATCTGGCTACACCTTC.

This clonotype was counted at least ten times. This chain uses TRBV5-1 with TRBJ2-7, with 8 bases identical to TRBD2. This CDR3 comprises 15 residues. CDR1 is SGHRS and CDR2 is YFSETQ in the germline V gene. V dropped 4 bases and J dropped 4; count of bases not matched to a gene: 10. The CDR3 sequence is CASSLSDSGEYEQYF. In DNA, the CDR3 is TGCGCCAGCAGCCTCAGCGATAGCGGGGAATACGAGCAGTACTTC.

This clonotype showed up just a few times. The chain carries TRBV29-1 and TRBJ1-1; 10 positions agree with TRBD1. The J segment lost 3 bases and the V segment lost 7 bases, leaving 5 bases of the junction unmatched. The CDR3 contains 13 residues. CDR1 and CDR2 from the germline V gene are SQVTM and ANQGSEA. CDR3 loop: CSGGQGEYTEAFF. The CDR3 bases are TGCAGCGGCGGACAGGGGGAGTACACTGAAGCTTTCTTT.

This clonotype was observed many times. For the CDR3, the DNA is TGCAGCGTTGCTGGGGCCGGAGATACGCAGTATTTT. It translates to CSVAGAGDTQYF. The V gene is TRBV29-1, the J gene TRBJ2-3; D is perhaps TRBD1 (5 bases). The germline gives CDR1 SQVTM, CDR2 ANQGSEA. The length of the CDR3 is 12 residues. The V and J ends lost 4 bases and 5 bases respectively, with 10 bases between them.

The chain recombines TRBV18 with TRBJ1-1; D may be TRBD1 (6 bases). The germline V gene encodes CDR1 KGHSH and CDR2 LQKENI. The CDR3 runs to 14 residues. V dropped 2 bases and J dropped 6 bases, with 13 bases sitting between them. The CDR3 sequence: CASSPKGVGAEAFF. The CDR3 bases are TGTGCCAGCTCACCAAAGGGGGTTGGGGCTGAAGCTTTCTTT.

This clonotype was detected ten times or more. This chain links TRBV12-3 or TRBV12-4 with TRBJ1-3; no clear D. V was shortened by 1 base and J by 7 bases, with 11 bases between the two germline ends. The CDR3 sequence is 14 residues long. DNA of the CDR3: TGTGCCAGCAGTTTAGTTGGGCAGTTCAACACCATATATTTT. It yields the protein CASSLVGQFNTIYF.

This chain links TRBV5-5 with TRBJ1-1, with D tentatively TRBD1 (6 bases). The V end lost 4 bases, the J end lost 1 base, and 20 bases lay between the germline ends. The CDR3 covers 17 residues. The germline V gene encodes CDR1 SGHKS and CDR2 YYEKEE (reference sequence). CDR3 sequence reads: CASSTTNPGHGNTEAFF. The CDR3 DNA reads TGTGCCAGCAGCACCACCAACCCGGGACATGGGAACACTGAAGCTTTCTTT.

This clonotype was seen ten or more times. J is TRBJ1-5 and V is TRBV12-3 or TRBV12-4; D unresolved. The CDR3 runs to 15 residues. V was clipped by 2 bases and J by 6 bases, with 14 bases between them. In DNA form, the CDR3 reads TGTGCCAGCAGTTTATTCGGGGATAGTCGTCAGCCCCAGCATTTT. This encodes CASSLFGDSRQPQHF.

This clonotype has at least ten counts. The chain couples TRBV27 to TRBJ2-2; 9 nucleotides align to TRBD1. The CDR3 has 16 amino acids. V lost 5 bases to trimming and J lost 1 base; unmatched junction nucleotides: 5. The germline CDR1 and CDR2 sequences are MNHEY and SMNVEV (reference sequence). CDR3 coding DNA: TGTGCCAGCAGTCCCTGGGACAGGGTGAACACCGGGGAGCTGTTTTTT. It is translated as CASSPWDRVNTGELFF.

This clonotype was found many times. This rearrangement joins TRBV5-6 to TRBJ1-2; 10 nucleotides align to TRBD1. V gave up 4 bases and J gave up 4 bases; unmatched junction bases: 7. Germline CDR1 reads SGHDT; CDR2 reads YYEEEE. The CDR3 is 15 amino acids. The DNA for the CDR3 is TGTGCCAGCAGCCCTGACAGGGGGCGAAGCTATGGCTACACCTTC. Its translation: CASSPDRGRSYGYTF.

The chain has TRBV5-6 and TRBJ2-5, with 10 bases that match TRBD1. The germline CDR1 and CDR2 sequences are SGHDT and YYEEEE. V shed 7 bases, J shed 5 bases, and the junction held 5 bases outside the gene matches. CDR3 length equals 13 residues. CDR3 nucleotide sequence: TGTGCCAGCGGCGACAGGGGGCGTGAGACCCAGTACTTC. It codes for CASGDRGRETQYF. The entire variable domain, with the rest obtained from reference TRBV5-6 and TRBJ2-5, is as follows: DAGVTQSPTHLIKTRGQQVTLRCSPKSGHDTVSWYQQALGQGPQFIFQYYEEEERQRGNFPDRFSGHQFPNYSSELNVNALLLGDSALYLCASGDRGRETQYFGPGTRLLVL.

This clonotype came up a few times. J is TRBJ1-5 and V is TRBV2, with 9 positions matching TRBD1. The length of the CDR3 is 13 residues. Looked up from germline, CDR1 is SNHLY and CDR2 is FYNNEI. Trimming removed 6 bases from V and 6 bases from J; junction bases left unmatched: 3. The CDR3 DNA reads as TGTGCCAGCAGGACAGGGGGGGCTCAGCCCCAGCATTTT. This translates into CASRTGGAQPQHF. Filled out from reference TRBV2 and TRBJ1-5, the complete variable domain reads EPEVTQTPSHQVTQMGQEVILRCVPISNHLYFYWYRQILGQKVEFLVSFYNNEISEKSEIFDDQFSVERPDGSNFTLKIRSTKLEDSAMYFCASRTGGAQPQHFGDGTRLSIL.

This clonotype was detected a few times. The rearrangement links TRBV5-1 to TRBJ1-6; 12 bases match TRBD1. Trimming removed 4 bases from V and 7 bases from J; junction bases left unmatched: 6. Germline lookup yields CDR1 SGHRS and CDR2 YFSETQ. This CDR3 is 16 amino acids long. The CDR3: CASSAGQGARNSPLHF. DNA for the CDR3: TGCGCCAGCAGCGCGGGACAGGGGGCGAGAAATTCACCCCTCCACTTT.

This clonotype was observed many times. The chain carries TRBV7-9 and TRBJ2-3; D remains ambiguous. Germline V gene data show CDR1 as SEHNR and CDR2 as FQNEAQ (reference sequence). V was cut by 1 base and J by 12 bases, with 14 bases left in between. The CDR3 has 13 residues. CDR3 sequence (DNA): TGTGCCAGCAGCTTAGTTTCTCTGGGGTTCCAGTATTTT. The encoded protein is CASSLVSLGFQYF.

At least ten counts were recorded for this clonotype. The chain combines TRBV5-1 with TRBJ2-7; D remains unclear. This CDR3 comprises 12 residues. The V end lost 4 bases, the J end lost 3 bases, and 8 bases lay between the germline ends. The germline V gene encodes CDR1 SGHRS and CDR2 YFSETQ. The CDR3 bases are TGCGCCAGCAGCGCCCAGAGCTACGAGCAGTACTTC. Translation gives CASSAQSYEQYF.

DNA of the CDR3: TGTGCCAGCAGCCCACTGAAAAACACTGAAGCTTTCTTT. It is translated as CASSPLKNTEAFF. The rearrangement uses TRBV12-3 or TRBV12-4 and TRBJ1-1; no firm D call. The ends were cut back, 6 bases at V and 2 bases at J, with 10 bases in the middle. CDR3 length: 13 residues.

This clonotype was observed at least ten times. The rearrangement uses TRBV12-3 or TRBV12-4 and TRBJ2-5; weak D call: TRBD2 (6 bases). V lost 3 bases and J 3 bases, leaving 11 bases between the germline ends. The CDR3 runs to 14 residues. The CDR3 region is CASSLLPGEETQYF. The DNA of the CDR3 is TGTGCCAGCAGTTTGCTACCGGGGGAAGAGACCCAGTACTTC.

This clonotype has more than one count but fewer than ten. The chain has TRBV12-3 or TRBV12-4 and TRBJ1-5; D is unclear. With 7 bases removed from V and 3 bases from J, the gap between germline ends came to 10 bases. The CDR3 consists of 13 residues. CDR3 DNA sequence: TGTGCCAGCACCAGGCAGATCAATCAGCCCCAGCATTTT. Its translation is CASTRQINQPQHF.

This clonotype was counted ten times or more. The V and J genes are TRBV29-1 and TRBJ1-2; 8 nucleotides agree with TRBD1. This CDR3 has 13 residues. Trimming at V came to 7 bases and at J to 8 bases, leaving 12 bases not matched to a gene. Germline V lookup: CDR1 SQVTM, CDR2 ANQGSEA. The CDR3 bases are TGCAGCGGCCGACAGACAGGGGATAGGGGCTACACCTTC. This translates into CSGRQTGDRGYTF.